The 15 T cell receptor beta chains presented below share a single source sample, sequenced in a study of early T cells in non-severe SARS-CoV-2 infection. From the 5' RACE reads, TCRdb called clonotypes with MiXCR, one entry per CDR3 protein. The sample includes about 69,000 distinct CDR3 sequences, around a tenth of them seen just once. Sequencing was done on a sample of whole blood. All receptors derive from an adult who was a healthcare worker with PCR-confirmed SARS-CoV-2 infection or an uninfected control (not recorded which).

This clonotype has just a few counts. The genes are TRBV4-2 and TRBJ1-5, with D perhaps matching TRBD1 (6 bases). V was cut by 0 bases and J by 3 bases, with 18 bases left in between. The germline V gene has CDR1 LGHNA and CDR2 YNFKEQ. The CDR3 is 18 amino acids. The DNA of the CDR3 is TGTGCCAGCAGCCAAGATATGCGGCGAGGGGGAGTCAATCAGCCCCAGCATTTT. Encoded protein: CASSQDMRRGGVNQPQHF.

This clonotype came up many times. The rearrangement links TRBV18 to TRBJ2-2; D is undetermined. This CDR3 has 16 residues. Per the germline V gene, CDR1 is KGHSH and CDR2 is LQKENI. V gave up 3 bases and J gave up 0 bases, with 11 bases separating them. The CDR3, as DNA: TGTGCCAGCTCACCCCAAGTTAGACCGAACACCGGGGAGCTGTTTTTT. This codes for CASSPQVRPNTGELFF.

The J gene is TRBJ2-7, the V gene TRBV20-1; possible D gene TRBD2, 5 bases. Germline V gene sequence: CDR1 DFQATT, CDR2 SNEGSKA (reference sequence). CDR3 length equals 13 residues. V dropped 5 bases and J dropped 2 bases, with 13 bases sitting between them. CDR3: CSAFYLRAYEQYF. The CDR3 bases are TGCAGTGCTTTTTATCTGCGGGCCTACGAGCAGTACTTC.

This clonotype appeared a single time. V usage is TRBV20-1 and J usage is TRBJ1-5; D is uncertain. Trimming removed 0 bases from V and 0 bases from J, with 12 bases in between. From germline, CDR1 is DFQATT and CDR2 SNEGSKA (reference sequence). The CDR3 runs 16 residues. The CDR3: CSARDRGHGSNQPQHF. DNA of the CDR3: TGCAGTGCTAGAGATAGAGGGCACGGTAGCAATCAGCCCCAGCATTTT.

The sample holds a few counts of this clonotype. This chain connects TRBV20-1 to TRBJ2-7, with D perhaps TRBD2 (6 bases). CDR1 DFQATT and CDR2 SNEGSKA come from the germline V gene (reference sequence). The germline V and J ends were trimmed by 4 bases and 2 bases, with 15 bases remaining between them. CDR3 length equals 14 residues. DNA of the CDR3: TGCAGTGCTAAAGTTCCCTGGGGGGCCTACGAGCAGTACTTC. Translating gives CSAKVPWGAYEQYF.

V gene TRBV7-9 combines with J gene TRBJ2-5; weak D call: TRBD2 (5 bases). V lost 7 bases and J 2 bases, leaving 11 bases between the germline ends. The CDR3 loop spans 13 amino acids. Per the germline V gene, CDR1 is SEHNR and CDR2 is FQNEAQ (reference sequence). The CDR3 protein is CASKDSNQETQYF. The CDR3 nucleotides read TGTGCCAGCAAGGACTCAAATCAAGAGACCCAGTACTTC. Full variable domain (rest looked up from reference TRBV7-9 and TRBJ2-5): DTGVSQNPRHKITKRGQNVTFRCDPISEHNRLYWYRQTLGQGPEFLTYFQNEAQLEKSRLLSDRFSAERPKGSFSTLEIQRTEQGDSAMYLCASKDSNQETQYFGPGTRLLVL.

The CDR3 region has the DNA TGTGCCAGCAGCTCGGACAGGTCCTACGAGCAGTACTTC. Amino acid sequence: CASSSDRSYEQYF. The chain combines TRBV9 with TRBJ2-7; 7 positions agree with TRBD1. The CDR3 consists of 13 residues. The germline CDR1 and CDR2 sequences are SGDLS and YYNGEE. Trimming removed 4 bases from V and 1 base from J; junction bases left unmatched: 2.

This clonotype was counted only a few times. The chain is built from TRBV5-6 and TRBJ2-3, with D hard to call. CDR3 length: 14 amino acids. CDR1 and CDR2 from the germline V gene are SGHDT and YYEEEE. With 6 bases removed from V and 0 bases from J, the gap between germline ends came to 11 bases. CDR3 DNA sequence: TGTGCCAGCAACAGCTATGCAAGCACAGATACGCAGTATTTT. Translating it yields CASNSYASTDTQYF. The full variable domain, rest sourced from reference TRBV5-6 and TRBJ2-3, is DAGVTQSPTHLIKTRGQQVTLRCSPKSGHDTVSWYQQALGQGPQFIFQYYEEEERQRGNFPDRFSGHQFPNYSSELNVNALLLGDSALYLCASNSYASTDTQYFGPGTRLTVL.

CDR3 region: CASSPTPEKLFF. The CDR3 DNA is TGTGCCAGCTCACCAACACCAGAAAAACTGTTTTTT. J is TRBJ1-4 and V is TRBV18; D remains unclear. The CDR3 runs 12 residues. Trimming cost V 2 bases and J 8 bases, with 6 bases left between them. CDR1 and CDR2 from the germline V gene are KGHSH and LQKENI.

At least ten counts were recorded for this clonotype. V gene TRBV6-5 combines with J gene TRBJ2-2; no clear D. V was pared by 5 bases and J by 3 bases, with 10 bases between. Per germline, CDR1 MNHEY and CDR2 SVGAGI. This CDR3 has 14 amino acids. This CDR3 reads CASSILQDTGELFF. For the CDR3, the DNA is TGTGCCAGCAGTATTCTGCAGGACACCGGGGAGCTGTTTTTT.

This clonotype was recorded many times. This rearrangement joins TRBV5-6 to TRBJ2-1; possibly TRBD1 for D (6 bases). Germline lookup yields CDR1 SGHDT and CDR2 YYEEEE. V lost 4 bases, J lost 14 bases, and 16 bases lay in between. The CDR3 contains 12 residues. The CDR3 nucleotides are TGTGCCAGCAGCCGAGACAGCGCAGGGGAGTTCTTC. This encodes CASSRDSAGEFF.

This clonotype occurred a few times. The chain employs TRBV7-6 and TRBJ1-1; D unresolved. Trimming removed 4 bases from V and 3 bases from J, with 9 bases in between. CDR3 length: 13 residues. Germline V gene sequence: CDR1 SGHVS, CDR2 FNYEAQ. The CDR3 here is CASSYQTYTEAFF. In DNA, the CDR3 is TGTGCCAGCAGCTATCAGACCTACACTGAAGCTTTCTTT.

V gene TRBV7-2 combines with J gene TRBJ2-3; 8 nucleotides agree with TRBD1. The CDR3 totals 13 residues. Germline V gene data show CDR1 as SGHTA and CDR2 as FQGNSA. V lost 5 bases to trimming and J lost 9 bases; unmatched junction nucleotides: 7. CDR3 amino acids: CASSKEGQETQYF. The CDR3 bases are TGTGCCAGCAGCAAAGAGGGACAGGAGACGCAGTATTTT. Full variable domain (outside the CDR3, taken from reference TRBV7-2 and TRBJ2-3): GAGVSQSPSNKVTEKGKDVELRCDPISGHTALYWYRQSLGQGLEFLIYFQGNSAPDKSGLPSDRFSAERTGGSVSTLTIQRTQQEDSAVYLCASSKEGQETQYFGPGTRLTVL.

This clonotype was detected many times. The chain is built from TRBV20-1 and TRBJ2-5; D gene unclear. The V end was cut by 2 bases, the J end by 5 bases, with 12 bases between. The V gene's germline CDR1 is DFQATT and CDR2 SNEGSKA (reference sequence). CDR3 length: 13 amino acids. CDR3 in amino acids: CSARLQEKETQYF. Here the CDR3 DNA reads TGCAGTGCTAGACTTCAGGAGAAGGAGACCCAGTACTTC.

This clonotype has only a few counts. The CDR3 DNA reads TGTGCCAGCAGCTTAGGGCCAGGGGGCGACTATGGCTACACCTTC. It codes for CASSLGPGGDYGYTF. The chain links TRBV7-2 to TRBJ1-2, with 8 bases matching TRBD1. The trim removed 1 base at V and 3 bases at J, leaving 4 bases unmatched. CDR1 and CDR2 (germline): SGHTA, FQGNSA. The CDR3 spans 15 residues.